This T cell receptor (beta chain) appears in the sequencing data of a study of shared clonotypes between healthy human individuals. About the research overall: With ages of 18 to 49, the donors were a couple of women and three men. Findings and limits, study-wide: Clonotype sharing among donors was expected to depend on sequencing depth. Across subsets, estimated richness was generally greater for naive than for memory populations.

Points on this clone: Its antigen is not known.

Germline CDR1 MDHEN, CDR2 SYDVKM. CDR3 length: 13 amino acids. The V end lost 2 bases, the J end lost 3 bases, and 6 bases lay between the germline ends. The naive CD8 subset, CD45RO-negative cells positively selected for CCR7, excluded terminally differentiated effector memory CD45RA+ cells. Profiled with immunoSEQ multiplex PCR; TCRdb holds only in-frame clones, not every one. Among nearly 2 million clones, about 95% were seen once, and the ten largest hold 1.2%. The sample consisted of naive CD8+ T cells sorted from blood. This chain connects TRBV28 to TRBJ2-3, with D unclear. This sequence originates from a man aged 18 to 29 in good health. The CDR3 bases are TGTGCCAGCAGTTTAAGCATTACAGATACGCAGTATTTT. It codes for CASSLSITDTQYF.